The rows below give T cell receptor beta chains drawn from one sample of a study of cytomegalovirus exposure and HLA in healthy donors. TCRdb keeps only in-frame clones here, not all; method: immunoSEQ multiplex PCR. Recorded for this sample: some 130,000 clones. Material for sequencing was PBMCs. The receptors originated from a man aged 18 to 30 in good health and CMV-seronegative. The CDR3 runs from the conserved cysteine through the conserved F or W. Fields, in order: CDR3 protein, CDR3 DNA, J gene, D gene, V gene. A D gene is named only where the DNA matches it firmly.

CASSQDPAGEQYF,TGCGCCAGCAGCCAAGACCCGGCGGGAGAGCAGTACTTC,TRBJ2-7,-,TRBV4-1
CASSTSGTSLQLREQYF,TGTGCCAGCAGCACCTCCGGGACTAGCTTACAGTTGCGCGAGCAGTACTTC,TRBJ2-7,TRBD2,TRBV5-4
CASTLPTGELFF,TGTGCCAGCACCCTCCCCACCGGGGAGCTGTTTTTT,TRBJ2-2,-,TRBV28
CASSWGQVFEPQHF,TGTGCCAGTAGTTGGGGACAGGTTTTTGAGCCCCAGCATTTT,TRBJ1-5,TRBD1,TRBV19
CASTTDRGNTEAFF,TGTGCCAGCACCACAGACAGGGGGAACACTGAAGCTTTCTTT,TRBJ1-1,TRBD1,TRBV28
CASNGLAGDNWYEQYF,TGTGCCAGCAACGGACTAGCGGGAGATAATTGGTACGAGCAGTACTTC,TRBJ2-7,TRBD2,TRBV9
CASSWDRDRGLYF,TGTGCCAGCAGCTGGGACCGGGACAGGGGGCTGTACTTC,TRBJ2-7,TRBD1,TRBV7-6
CASSYSRLQSFYEQYF,TGTGCCAGCAGTTACTCGAGGCTGCAGTCCTTCTACGAGCAGTACTTC,TRBJ2-7,-,TRBV6-5
CSVDGFTQGFETQYF,TGCAGCGTTGACGGATTTACCCAGGGCTTTGAGACCCAGTACTTC,TRBJ2-5,-,TRBV29-1
CASSLRRGGYGYTF,TGTGCCAGCAGTTTACGGCGGGGGGGCTATGGCTACACCTTC,TRBJ1-2,-,TRBV28
CASSLGPSPDTQYF,TGTGCCAGCAGCTTAGGGCCCTCGCCCGATACGCAGTATTTT,TRBJ2-3,-,TRBV7-2
CASSEPTSGTSRRYEQYF,TGCGCCAGCAGTGAACCTACTTCCGGGACTAGCAGAAGATACGAGCAGTACTTC,TRBJ2-7,TRBD2,TRBV10-2
CASSIKGGYGTRAFF,TGTGCCAGTAGTATAAAGGGTGGGTACGGGACAAGAGCTTTCTTT,TRBJ1-1,-,TRBV19
CASSVSGNGELFF,TGTGCCAGCAGTGTTTCCGGGAACGGGGAGCTGTTTTTT,TRBJ2-2,-,TRBV6-4
CASSVGYLAVNTGELFF,TGTGCCAGCAGCGTAGGGTATCTAGCGGTGAACACCGGGGAGCTGTTTTTT,TRBJ2-2,TRBD2,TRBV9